A single sample gave rise to the 21 T cell receptor beta chains below, sequenced in a study of response to subunit inactivated influenza vaccine. MiXCR, run by TCRdb on the RT-PCR reads, gives a single entry per CDR3 protein. The sample holds roughly 650,000 distinct CDR3 sequences, 13% to 15% seen once. Sequenced material: PBMCs from blood, taken approximately 15 days before vaccination. The receptors come from a man in his fifties who received an inactivated influenza vaccine.

This clonotype appeared a few times. J is TRBJ1-6 and V is TRBV3-1, with 9 bases fitting TRBD1. Germline lookup yields CDR1 LGHDT and CDR2 YNNKEL (reference sequence). With V trimmed by 2 bases and J by 8 bases, 4 bases remained unmatched. This CDR3 spans 15 amino acids. As DNA, the CDR3 is TGTGCCAGCAGCCAAACGACAGGGGGTTATTCACCCCTCCACTTT. Protein: CASSQTTGGYSPLHF.

This clonotype was seen a handful of times. J is TRBJ2-7 and V is TRBV19; 9 bases agree with TRBD2. Germline CDR1 is LNHDA and CDR2 is SQIVND (reference sequence). The trim removed 3 bases at V and 4 bases at J, leaving 7 bases unmatched. The CDR3 length is 15 residues. CDR3 amino acids: CASSIGLALEYEQYF. In DNA form, the CDR3 reads TGTGCCAGTAGTATTGGACTAGCGCTTGAATACGAGCAGTACTTC.

Many counts were recorded for this clonotype. This chain links TRBV5-6 with TRBJ1-1; D unclear. In germline, CDR1 is SGHDT, CDR2 YYEEEE. CDR3 size: 13 residues. V lost 0 bases and J lost 1, with 4 bases in between. CDR3 sequence: CASSLETNTEAFF. The CDR3, as DNA: TGTGCCAGCAGCTTGGAGACGAACACTGAAGCTTTCTTT.

The chain uses TRBV2 and TRBJ2-7, with D perhaps TRBD1 (6 bases). V lost 9 bases and J 9 bases, leaving 18 bases between the germline ends. The CDR3 totals 12 residues. Germline V gives CDR1 SNHLY, CDR2 FYNNEI. CDR3 protein: CARADSLVGQYF. The CDR3 DNA reads as TGTGCCAGGGCGGACAGTCTGGTGGGGCAGTACTTC. The complete variable domain, with remaining parts taken from reference TRBV2 and TRBJ2-7, reads EPEVTQTPSHQVTQMGQEVILRCVPISNHLYFYWYRQILGQKVEFLVSFYNNEISEKSEIFDDQFSVERPDGSNFTLKIRSTKLEDSAMYFCARADSLVGQYFGPGTRLTVT.

This chain links TRBV4-2 with TRBJ2-7; a possible D gene is TRBD2 (6 bases). The CDR3 sequence is 14 residues long. CDR1 is LGHNA and CDR2 is YNFKEQ in the germline V gene. The V end was cut by 1 base, the J end by 2 bases, with 9 bases between. This chain's CDR3 is CASSQALAAYEQYF. The CDR3 region has the DNA TGTGCCAGCAGCCAAGCACTAGCCGCCTACGAGCAGTACTTC.

This chain uses TRBV18 with TRBJ1-1; unclear D gene. Germline values: CDR1 KGHSH, CDR2 LQKENI. This CDR3 region has 14 residues. The germline V and J ends were trimmed by 4 bases and 1 base, with 10 bases remaining between them. The CDR3 DNA reads as TGTGCCAGCTCACAACAGCCTCCGAACACTGAAGCTTTCTTT. This encodes CASSQQPPNTEAFF.

This clonotype has a count of ten or more. The V gene is TRBV12-3 or TRBV12-4, the J gene TRBJ1-1, with 7 bases fitting TRBD1. The CDR3 sequence is 14 residues long. The trim removed 5 bases at V and 1 base at J, leaving 4 bases unmatched. DNA for the CDR3: TGTGCCAGCAGTCGACAGGGCGCGAACACTGAAGCTTTCTTT. It codes for CASSRQGANTEAFF.

The CDR3 bases are TGTGCCAGCAGCTTAGGCGAGCGGAGATACGAGCAGTACTTC. As protein: CASSLGERRYEQYF. The chain uses TRBV7-9 and TRBJ2-7, with D tentatively TRBD2 (5 bases). The germline gives CDR1 SEHNR, CDR2 FQNEAQ (reference sequence). The length of the CDR3 is 14 residues. V was cut by 1 base and J by 4 bases, with 11 bases left in between. Full variable domain (outside the CDR3, taken from reference TRBV7-9 and TRBJ2-7): DTGVSQNPRHKITKRGQNVTFRCDPISEHNRLYWYRQTLGQGPEFLTYFQNEAQLEKSRLLSDRFSAERPKGSFSTLEIQRTEQGDSAMYLCASSLGERRYEQYFGPGTRLTVT.

CDR3 coding DNA: TGCGCCAGCAGCTTGATCCGGGGAATGTACGAGCAGTACTTC. Translated, it gives CASSLIRGMYEQYF. The chain carries TRBV5-1 and TRBJ2-7; perhaps TRBD2 as D (5 bases). This CDR3 is 14 amino acids long. Germline V CDR1 and CDR2: SGHRS, YFSETQ. With 1 base removed from V and 4 bases from J, the gap between germline ends came to 12 bases.

This clonotype was seen many times. The chain carries TRBV4-3 and TRBJ2-3; 7 bases map to TRBD1. The V segment lost 2 bases and the J segment 2 bases; nucleotides outside the gene matches: 4. This CDR3 has 15 residues. CDR1 LGHNA and CDR2 YSLEER come from the germline V gene. The chain's CDR3 is CASSQWTGFTDTQYF. CDR3 nucleotides: TGCGCCAGCAGCCAATGGACAGGATTCACAGATACGCAGTATTTT.

The chain links TRBV2 to TRBJ2-7; possible D gene TRBD2, 6 bases. This CDR3 contains 13 residues. V was cut by 8 bases and J by 1 base, with 12 bases left in between. Per germline, CDR1 SNHLY and CDR2 FYNNEI. The CDR3 DNA reads as TGTGCCAGCCTCGTTGGGAGGTCCTACGAGCAGTACTTC. This translates into CASLVGRSYEQYF.

V is TRBV5-1 and J is TRBJ2-4; maybe TRBD1 (6 bases). Germline assignment: CDR1 SGHRS and CDR2 YFSETQ. This CDR3 has 13 residues. Trimming removed 5 bases from V and 6 bases from J, with 12 bases in between. In DNA form, the CDR3 reads TGCGCCAGCAGAGGGGACACAAGAAACATTCAGTACTTC. Amino acid sequence: CASRGDTRNIQYF.

This chain joins TRBV20-1 and TRBJ2-3; possibly TRBD2 for D (5 bases). From germline, CDR1 is DFQATT and CDR2 SNEGSKA (reference sequence). The V and J ends lost 6 bases and 4 bases respectively, with 11 bases between them. The CDR3 length is 12 residues. The CDR3: CSATEEADTQYF. CDR3 nucleotide sequence: TGCAGTGCCACGGAGGAGGCAGATACGCAGTATTTT.

This clonotype was observed a few times. This sequence joins TRBV9 and TRBJ2-7; 12 bases are a match to TRBD1. V lost 0 bases, J lost 7 bases, and 5 bases stayed unmatched. This CDR3 region has 15 residues. Looked up from germline, CDR1 is SGDLS and CDR2 is YYNGEE. The CDR3 DNA is TGTGCCAGCAGCGTAGAGGGACAGGGGGCTCGAGAGCAGTACTTC. Translation: CASSVEGQGAREQYF.

This clonotype was detected many times. The chain carries TRBV10-3 and TRBJ2-5, with 9 positions matching TRBD2. The V gene's germline CDR1 is ENHRY and CDR2 SYGVKD. This CDR3 spans 15 amino acids. J was trimmed by 3 bases and V by 6 bases; bases with no gene match: 8. CDR3 region: CAIREVAGGKETQYF. CDR3 coding DNA: TGTGCCATCAGGGAAGTGGCGGGGGGGAAAGAGACCCAGTACTTC.

The chain employs TRBV6-1 and TRBJ2-7; D may be TRBD2 (6 bases). Trimming left V 8 bases short and J 4 bases short, with 21 bases between. The CDR3 totals 15 residues. CDR1 is MNHNS and CDR2 is SASEGT in the germline V gene. The CDR3 DNA follows: TGTGCCAGCTGTAGGACACTTGGGGAGGTATACGAGCAGTACTTC. It translates to CASCRTLGEVYEQYF.

This clonotype was counted only a few times. Written as DNA, the CDR3 is TGTGCCACCGGGACAGGGGGCAGGTATGAGCAGTTCTTC. Its translation is CATGTGGRYEQFF. This chain links TRBV12-3 or TRBV12-4 with TRBJ2-1, with 12 bases matching TRBD1. V shed 10 bases, J shed 8 bases, and the junction held 6 bases outside the gene matches. This CDR3 is 13 amino acids long.

Of note for this clonotype: One end of the junction does not line up with germline, which may come from a read error. The chain is built from TRBV20-1 and TRBJ2-2, with D possibly matching TRBD2 (5 bases). The germline CDR1 and CDR2 sequences are DFQATT and SNEGSKA (reference sequence). The CDR3 runs to 14 residues. The CDR3 region has the DNA TGCAGAGCTAGAGACGGGGCGAACACCGGGGAGCTGTTTTTT. Its translation: CRARDGANTGELFF.

The rearrangement links TRBV20-1 to TRBJ2-5, with unresolved D. This CDR3 has 13 residues. The V end was cut by 1 base, the J end by 5 bases, with 11 bases between. The V gene's germline CDR1 is DFQATT and CDR2 SNEGSKA (reference sequence). CDR3 DNA: TGCAGTGCTAGAGTCGTGATATTGGAGACCCAGTACTTC. It codes for CSARVVILETQYF.

V and J are TRBV3-1 and TRBJ1-2; 9 bases agree with TRBD1. The CDR3 sequence is 15 residues long. V was pared by 2 bases and J by 4 bases, with 5 bases of the junction left unmatched. Per the germline V gene, CDR1 is LGHDT and CDR2 is YNNKEL (reference sequence). CDR3 in amino acids: CASSQWLGQGYGYTF. The CDR3 DNA follows: TGTGCCAGCAGCCAATGGCTGGGACAGGGCTATGGCTACACCTTC.

This clonotype was counted a few times. The CDR3 spells CASSLSLAGPSYEQYF. For the CDR3, the DNA is TGTGCCAGCAGCTTATCCCTAGCGGGACCCTCCTACGAGCAGTACTTC. This chain links TRBV7-9 with TRBJ2-7, with 9 bases fitting TRBD2. The CDR3 consists of 16 residues. Germline trimming cut 2 bases from V and 0 bases from J; bases unmatched to any gene: 5. Germline assignment: CDR1 SEHNR and CDR2 FQNEAQ (reference sequence).